This record concerns one T cell receptor (beta chain) sequence. Its antigen remains unidentified. The sample originates from a study of T cell responses to AZD1222 COVID-19 vaccine. Across the study: Researchers grouped second doses given at about 4 or about 12 weeks into one pool.

Study results and limitations: The breadth and depth of Spike-specific TCRs increased once two AZD1222 doses had been given.

This CDR3 contains 14 residues. Germline lookup yields CDR1 SGDLS and CDR2 YYNGEE. The V segment lost 3 bases and the J segment 8 bases; nucleotides outside the gene matches: 7. Measured with immunoSEQ multiplex PCR; TCRdb has only the in-frame clones, and not every one. Of 90,000 to 150,000 clones in the sample, roughly 88% were seen once. The rearrangement links TRBV9 to TRBJ1-2; 10 bases are a match to TRBD1. This specimen was peripheral blood, taken on day 0 of AZD1222 vaccination. The receptor was derived from an adult in good health. CDR3 nucleotides: TGTGCCAGCAGCGAGGGACAGGGGAGTTGGGGCTACACCTTC. Protein: CASSEGQGSWGYTF.